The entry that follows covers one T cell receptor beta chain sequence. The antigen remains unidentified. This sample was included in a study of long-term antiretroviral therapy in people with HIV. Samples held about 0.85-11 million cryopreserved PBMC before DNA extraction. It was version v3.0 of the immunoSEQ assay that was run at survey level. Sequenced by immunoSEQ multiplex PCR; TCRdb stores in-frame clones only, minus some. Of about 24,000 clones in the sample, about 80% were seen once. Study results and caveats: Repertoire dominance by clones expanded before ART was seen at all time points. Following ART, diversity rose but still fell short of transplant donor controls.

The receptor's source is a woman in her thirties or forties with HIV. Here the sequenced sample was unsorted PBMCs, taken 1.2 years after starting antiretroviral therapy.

The CDR3 loop reads CASSGSWTRDTEAFF. CDR3 in DNA: TGTGCCAGCAGCGGAAGTTGGACGAGGGACACTGAAGCTTTCTTT. The chain links TRBV5-6 to TRBJ1-1; no reliable D call. The CDR3 totals 15 residues. Trimming pared 4 bases from V and 3 bases from J, leaving 16 bases between. Germline loops: CDR1 SGHDT, CDR2 YYEEEE.